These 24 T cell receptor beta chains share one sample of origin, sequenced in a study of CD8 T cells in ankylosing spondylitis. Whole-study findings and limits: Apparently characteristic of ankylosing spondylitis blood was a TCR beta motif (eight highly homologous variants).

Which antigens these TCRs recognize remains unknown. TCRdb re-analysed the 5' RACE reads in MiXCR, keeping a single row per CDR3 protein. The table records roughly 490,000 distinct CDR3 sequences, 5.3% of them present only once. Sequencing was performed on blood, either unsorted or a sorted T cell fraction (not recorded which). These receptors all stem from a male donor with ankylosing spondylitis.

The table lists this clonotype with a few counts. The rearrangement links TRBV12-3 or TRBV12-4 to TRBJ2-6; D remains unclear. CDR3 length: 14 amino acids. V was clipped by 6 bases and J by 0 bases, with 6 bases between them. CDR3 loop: CASRLSSGANVLTF. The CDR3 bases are TGTGCCAGCAGGCTGAGCTCTGGGGCCAACGTCCTGACTTTC.

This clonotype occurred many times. CDR3 coding DNA: TGTGCCAGCAGATTGGGCGAAAAACTGTTTTTT. Amino acids: CASRLGEKLFF. The genes are TRBV6-6 and TRBJ1-4; D is unresolved. Germline CDR1 reads MNHNY; CDR2 reads SVGAGI (reference sequence). V shed 6 bases and J shed 8 bases, with 7 bases lying between them. This CDR3 is 11 amino acids long.

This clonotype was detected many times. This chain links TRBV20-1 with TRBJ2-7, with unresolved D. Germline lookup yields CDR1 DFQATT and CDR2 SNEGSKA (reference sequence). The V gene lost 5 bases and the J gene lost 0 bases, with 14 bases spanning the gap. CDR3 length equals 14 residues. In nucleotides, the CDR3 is TGCAGTGCTCGGGTTCTGGAAAGCTCCTACGAGCAGTACTTC. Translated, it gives CSARVLESSYEQYF.

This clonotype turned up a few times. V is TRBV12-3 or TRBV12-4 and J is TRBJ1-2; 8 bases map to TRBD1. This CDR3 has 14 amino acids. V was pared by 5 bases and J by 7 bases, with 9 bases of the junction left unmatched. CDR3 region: CASSIPQGATGYTF. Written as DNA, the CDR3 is TGTGCCAGCAGTATCCCTCAGGGGGCGACTGGCTACACCTTC.

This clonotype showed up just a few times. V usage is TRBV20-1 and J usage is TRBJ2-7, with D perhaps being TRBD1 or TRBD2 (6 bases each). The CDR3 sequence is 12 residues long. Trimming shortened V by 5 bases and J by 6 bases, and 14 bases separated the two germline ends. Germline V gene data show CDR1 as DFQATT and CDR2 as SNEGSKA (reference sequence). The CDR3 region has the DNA TGCAGTGCTTTCCTTGGAGGGGGCGAGCAGTACTTC. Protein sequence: CSAFLGGGEQYF.

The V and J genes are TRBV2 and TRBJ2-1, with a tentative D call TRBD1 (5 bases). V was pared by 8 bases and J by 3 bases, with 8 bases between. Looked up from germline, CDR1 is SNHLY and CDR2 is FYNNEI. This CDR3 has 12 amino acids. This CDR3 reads CASETVYNEQFF. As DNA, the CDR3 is TGTGCCAGCGAGACAGTCTACAATGAGCAGTTCTTC.

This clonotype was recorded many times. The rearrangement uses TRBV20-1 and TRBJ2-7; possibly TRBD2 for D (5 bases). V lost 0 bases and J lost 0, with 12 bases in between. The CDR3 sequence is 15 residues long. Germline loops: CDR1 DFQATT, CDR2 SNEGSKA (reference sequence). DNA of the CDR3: TGCAGTGCTAGAGACTCTAGCAAAAGCTCCTACGAGCAGTACTTC. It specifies CSARDSSKSSYEQYF.

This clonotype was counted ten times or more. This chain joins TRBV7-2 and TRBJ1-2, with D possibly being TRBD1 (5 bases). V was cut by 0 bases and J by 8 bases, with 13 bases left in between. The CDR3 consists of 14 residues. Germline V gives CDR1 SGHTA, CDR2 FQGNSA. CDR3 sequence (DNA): TGTGCCAGCAGCTTAGCGTTGGGGACCCGAGGCTACACCTTC. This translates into CASSLALGTRGYTF.

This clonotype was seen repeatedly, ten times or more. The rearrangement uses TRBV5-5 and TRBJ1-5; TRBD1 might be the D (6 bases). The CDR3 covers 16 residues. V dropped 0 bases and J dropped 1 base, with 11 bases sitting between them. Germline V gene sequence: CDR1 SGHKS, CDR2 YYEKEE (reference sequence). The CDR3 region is CASSLGQGKSNQPQHF. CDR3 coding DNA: TGTGCCAGCAGCTTGGGCCAGGGGAAAAGCAATCAGCCCCAGCATTTT.

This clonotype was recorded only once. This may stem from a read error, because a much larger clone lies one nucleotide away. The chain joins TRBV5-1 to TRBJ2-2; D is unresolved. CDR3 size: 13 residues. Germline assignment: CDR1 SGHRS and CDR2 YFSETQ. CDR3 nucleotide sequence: TGCGGCAGCCGGGCAGCCAACACCGGGGAGCTGTTTTTT. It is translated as CGSRAANTGELFF. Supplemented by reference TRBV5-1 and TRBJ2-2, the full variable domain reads KAGVTQTPRYLIKTRGQQVTLSCSPISGHRSVSWYQQTPGQGLQFLFEYFSETQRNKGNFPGRFSGRQFSNSRSEMNVSTLELGDSALYLCGSRAANTGELFFGEGSRLTVL.

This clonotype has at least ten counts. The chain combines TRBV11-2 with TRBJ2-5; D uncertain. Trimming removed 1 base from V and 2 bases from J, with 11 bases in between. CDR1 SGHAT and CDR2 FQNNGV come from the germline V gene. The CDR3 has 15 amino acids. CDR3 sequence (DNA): TGTGCCAGCAGCTTAGGCGCCCGTGGTCAAGAGACCCAGTACTTC. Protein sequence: CASSLGARGQETQYF.

This CDR3 reads CASSAPDRDYGTQYF. The DNA of the CDR3 is TGTGCCAGCAGCGCTCCGGACAGGGATTACGGGACCCAGTACTTC. V usage is TRBV7-9 and J usage is TRBJ2-5, with TRBD1 matching over 8 bases. Germline V lookup: CDR1 SEHNR, CDR2 FQNEAQ (reference sequence). The CDR3 sequence is 15 residues long. Trimming removed 5 bases from V and 7 bases from J; junction bases left unmatched: 12.

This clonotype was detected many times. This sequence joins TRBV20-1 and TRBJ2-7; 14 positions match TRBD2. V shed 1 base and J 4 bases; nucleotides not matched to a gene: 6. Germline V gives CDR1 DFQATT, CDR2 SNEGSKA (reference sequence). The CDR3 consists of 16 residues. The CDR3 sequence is CSARGGLAGELYEQYF. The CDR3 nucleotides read TGCAGTGCTAGAGGGGGACTAGCGGGAGAGTTATACGAGCAGTACTTC.

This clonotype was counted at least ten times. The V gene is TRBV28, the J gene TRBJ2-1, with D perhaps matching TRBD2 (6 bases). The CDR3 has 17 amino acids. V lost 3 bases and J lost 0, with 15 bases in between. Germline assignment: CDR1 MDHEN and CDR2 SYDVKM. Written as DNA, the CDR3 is TGTGCCAGCAGTTTTTCCCGCTTGCGGGACTCCTACAATGAGCAGTTCTTC. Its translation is CASSFSRLRDSYNEQFF.

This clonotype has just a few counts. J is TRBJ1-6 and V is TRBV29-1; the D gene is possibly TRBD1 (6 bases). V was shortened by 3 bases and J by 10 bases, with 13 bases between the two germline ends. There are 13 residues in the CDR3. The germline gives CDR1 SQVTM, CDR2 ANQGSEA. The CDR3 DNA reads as TGCAGCGTTGACTCGGGGGGCGGCTCACCCCTCCACTTT. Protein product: CSVDSGGGSPLHF.

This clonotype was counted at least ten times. CDR3 coding DNA: TGTGCCAGCAGTGTCGCCCTCTTCTATGGCTACACCTTC. This encodes CASSVALFYGYTF. The rearrangement uses TRBV6-4 and TRBJ1-2; D is unresolved. This CDR3 has 13 residues. The V end was cut by 4 bases, the J end by 4 bases, with 10 bases between. The germline CDR1 and CDR2 sequences are MRHNA and SNTAGT.

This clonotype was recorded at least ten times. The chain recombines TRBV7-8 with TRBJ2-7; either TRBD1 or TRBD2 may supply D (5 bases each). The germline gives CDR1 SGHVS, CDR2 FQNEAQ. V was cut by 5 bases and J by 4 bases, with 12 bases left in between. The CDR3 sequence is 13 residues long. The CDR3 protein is CASSQFEGYEQYF. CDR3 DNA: TGTGCCAGCAGCCAATTCGAGGGGTACGAGCAGTACTTC.

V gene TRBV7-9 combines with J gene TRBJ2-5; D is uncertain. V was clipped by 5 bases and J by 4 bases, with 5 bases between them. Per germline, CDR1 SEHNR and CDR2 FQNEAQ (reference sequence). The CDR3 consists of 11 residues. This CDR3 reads CASSPIETQYF. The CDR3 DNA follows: TGTGCCAGCAGCCCCATAGAGACCCAGTACTTC.

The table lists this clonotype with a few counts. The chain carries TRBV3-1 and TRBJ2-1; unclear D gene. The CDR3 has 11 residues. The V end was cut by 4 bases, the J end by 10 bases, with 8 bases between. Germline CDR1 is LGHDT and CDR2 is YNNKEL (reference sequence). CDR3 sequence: CASSLRWEQFF. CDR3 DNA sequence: TGTGCCAGCAGCCTACGTTGGGAGCAGTTCTTC.

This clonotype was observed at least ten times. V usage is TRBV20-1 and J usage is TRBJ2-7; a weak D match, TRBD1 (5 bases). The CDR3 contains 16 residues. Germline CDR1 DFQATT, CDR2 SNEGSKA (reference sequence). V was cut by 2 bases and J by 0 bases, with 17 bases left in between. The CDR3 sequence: CSARHMAGRSSYEQYF. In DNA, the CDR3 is TGCAGTGCTAGACACATGGCAGGGCGCAGCTCCTACGAGCAGTACTTC.

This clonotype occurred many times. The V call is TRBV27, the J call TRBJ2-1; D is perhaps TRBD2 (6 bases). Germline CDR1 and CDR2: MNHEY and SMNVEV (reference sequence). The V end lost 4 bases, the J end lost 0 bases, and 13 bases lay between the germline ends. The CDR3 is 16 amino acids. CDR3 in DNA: TGTGCCAGCAGTTCTCTAGCGAGAAGCTCCTACAATGAGCAGTTCTTC. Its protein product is CASSSLARSSYNEQFF.

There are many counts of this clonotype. CDR3 DNA sequence: TGCAGTGCTATCCATACTAGCGGGGGGACTGGAGATACGCAGTATTTT. Translating gives CSAIHTSGGTGDTQYF. The rearrangement links TRBV20-1 to TRBJ2-3; TRBD2 matches 12 bases. CDR3 length equals 16 residues. J gave up 5 bases and V 4 bases, and 10 bases lay outside the gene matches. Germline V gives CDR1 DFQATT, CDR2 SNEGSKA (reference sequence).

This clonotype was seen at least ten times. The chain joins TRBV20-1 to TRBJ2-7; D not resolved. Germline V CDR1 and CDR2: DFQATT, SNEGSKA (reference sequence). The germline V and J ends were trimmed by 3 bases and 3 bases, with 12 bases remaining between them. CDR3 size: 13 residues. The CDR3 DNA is TGCAGTGCTAGTTCCATGATCCTCTACGAGCAGTACTTC. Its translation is CSASSMILYEQYF.

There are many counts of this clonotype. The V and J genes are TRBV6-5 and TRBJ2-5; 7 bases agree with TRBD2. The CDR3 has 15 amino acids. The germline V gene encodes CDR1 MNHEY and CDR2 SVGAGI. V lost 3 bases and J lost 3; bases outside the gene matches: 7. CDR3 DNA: TGTGCCAGCAGTTATCTGGGGGGGGGGGAAGAGACCCAGTACTTC. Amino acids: CASSYLGGGEETQYF.